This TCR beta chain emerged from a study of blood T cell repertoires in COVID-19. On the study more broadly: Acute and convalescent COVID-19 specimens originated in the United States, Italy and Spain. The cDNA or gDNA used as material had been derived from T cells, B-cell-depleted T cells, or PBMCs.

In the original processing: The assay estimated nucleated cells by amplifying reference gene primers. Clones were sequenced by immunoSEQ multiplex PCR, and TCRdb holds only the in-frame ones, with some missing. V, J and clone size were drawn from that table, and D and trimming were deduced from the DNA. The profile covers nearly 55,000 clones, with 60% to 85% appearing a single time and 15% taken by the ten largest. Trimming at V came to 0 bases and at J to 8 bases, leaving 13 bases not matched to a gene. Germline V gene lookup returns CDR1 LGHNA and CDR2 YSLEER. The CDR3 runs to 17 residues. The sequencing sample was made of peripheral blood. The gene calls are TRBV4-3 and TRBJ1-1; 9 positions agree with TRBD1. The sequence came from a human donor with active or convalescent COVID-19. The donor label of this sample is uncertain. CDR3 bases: TGCGCCAGCAGCCAAGATTTAAAGGGGACAGGGAAAATGGAAGCTTTCTTT. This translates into CASSQDLKGTGKMEAFF.